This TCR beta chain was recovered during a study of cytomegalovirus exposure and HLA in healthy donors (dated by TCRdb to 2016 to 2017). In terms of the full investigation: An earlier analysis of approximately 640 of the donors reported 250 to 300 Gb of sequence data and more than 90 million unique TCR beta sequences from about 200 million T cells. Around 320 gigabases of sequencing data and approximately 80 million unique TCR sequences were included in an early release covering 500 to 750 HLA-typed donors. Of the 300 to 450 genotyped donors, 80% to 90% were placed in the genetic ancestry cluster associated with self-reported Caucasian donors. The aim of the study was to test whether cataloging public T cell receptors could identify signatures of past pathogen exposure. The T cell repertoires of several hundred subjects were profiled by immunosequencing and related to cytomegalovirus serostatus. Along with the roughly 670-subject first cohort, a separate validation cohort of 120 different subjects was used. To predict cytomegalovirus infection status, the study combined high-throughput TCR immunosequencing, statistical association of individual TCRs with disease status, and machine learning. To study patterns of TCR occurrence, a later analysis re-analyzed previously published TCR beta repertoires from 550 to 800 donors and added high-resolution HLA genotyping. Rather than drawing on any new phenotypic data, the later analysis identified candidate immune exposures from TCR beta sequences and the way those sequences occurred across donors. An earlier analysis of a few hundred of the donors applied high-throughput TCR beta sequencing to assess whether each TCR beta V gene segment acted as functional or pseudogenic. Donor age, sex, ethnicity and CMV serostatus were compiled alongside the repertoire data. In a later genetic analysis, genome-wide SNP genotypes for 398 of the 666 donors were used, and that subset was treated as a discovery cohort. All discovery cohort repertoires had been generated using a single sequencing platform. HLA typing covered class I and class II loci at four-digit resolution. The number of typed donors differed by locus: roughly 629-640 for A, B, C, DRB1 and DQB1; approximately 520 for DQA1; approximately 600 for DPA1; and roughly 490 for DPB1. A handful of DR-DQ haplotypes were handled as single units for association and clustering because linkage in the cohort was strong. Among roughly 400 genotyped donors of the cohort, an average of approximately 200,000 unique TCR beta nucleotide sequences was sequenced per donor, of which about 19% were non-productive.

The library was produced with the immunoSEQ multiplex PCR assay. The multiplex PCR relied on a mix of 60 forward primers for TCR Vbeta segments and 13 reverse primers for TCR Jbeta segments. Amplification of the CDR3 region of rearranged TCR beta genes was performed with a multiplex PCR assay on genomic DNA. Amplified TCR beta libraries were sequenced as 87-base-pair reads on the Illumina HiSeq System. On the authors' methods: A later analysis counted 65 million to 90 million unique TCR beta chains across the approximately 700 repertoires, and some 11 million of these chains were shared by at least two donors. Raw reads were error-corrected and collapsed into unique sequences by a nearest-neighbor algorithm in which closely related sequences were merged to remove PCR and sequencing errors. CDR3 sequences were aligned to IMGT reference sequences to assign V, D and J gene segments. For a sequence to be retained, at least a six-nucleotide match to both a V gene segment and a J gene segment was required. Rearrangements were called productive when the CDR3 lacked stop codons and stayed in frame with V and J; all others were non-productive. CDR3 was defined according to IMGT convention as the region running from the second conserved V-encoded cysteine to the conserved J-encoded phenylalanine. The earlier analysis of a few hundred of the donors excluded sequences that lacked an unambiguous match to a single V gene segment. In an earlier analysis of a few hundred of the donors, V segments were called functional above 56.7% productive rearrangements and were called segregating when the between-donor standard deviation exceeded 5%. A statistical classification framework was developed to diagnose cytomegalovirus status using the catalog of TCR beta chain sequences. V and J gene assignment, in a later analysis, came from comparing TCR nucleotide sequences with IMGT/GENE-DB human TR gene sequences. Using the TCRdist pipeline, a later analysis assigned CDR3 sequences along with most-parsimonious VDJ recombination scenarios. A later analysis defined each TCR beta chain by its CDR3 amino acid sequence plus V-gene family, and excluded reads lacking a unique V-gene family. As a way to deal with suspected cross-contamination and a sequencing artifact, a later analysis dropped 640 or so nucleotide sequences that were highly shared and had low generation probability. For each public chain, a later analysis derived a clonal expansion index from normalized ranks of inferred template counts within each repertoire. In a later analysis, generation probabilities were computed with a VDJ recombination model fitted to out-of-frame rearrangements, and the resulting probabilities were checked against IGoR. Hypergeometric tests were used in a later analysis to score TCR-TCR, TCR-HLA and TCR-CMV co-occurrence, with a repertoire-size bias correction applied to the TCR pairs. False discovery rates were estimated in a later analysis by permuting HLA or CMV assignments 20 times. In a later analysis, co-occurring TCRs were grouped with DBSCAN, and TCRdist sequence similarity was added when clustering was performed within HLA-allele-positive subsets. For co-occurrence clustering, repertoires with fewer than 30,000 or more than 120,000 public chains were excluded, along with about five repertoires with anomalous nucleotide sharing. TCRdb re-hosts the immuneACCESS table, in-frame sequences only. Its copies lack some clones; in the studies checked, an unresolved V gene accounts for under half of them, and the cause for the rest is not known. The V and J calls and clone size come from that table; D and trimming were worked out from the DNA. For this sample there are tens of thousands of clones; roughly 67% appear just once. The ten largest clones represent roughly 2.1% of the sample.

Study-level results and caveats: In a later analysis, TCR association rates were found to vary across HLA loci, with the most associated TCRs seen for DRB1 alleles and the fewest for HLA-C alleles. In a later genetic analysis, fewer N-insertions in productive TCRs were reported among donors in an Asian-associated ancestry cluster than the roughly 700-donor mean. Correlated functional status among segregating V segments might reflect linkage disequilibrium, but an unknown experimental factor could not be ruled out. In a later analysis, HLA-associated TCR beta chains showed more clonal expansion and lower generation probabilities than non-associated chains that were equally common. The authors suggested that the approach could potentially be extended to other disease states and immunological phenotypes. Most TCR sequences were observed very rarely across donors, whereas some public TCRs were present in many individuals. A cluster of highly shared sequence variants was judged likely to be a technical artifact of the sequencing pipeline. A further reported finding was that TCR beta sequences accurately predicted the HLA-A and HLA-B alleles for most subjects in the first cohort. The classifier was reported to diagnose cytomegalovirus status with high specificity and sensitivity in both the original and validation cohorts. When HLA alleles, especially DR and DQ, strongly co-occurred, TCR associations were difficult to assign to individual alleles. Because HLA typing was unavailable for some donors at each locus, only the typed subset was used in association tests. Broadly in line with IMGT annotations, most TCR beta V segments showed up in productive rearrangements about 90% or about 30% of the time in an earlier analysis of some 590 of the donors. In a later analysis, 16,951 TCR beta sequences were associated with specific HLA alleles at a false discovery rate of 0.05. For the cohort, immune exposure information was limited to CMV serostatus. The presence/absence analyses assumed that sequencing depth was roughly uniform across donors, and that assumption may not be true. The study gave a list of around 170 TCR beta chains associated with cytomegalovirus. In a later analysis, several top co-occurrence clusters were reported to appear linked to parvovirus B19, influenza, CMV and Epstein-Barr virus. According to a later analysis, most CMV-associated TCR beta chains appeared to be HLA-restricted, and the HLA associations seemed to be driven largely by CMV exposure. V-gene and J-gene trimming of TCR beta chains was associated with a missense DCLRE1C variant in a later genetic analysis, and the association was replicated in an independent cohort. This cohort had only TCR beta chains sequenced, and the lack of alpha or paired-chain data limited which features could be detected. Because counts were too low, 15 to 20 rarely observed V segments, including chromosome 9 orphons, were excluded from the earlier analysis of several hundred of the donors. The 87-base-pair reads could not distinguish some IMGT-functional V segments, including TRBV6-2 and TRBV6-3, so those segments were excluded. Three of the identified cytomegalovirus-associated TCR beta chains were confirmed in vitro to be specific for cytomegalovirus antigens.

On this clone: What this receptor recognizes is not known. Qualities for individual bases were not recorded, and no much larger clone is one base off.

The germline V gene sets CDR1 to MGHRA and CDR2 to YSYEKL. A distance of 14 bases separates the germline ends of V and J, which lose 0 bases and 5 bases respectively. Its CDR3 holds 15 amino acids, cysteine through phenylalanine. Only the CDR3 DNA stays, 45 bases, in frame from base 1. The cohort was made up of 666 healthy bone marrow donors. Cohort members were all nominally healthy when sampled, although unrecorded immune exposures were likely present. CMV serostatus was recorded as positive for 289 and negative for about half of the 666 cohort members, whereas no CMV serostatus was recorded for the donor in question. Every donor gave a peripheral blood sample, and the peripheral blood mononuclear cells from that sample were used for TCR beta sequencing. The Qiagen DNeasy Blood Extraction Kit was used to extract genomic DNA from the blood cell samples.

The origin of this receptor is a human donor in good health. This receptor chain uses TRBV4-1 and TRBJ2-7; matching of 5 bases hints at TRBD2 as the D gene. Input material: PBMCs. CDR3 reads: CASSQELVNFNEQYF. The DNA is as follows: TGCGCCAGCAGCCAAGAACTAGTCAATTTCAACGAGCAGTACTTC.